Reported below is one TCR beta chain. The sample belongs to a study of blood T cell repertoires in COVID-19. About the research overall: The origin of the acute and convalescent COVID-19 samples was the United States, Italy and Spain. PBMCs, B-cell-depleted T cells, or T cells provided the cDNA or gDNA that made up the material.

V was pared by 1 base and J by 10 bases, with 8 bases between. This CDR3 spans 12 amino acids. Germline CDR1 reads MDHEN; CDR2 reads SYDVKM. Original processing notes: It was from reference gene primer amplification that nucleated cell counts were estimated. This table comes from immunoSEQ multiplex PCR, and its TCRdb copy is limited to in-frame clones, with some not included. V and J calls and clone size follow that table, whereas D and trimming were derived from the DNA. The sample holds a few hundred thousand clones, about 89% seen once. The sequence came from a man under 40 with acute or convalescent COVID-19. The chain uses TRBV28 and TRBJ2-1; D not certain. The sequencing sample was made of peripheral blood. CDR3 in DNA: TGTGCCAGCAGTTTATTGATCGGGGAGCAGTTCTTC. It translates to CASSLLIGEQFF.